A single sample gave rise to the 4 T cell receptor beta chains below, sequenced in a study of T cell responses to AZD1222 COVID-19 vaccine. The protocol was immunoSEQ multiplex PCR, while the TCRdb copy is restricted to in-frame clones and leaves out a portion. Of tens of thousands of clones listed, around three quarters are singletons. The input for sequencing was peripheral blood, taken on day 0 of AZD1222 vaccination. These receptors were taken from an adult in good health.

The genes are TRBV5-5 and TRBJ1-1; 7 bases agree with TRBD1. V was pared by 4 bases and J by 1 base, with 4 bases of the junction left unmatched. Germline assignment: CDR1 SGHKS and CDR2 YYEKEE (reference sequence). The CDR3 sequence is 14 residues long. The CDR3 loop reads CASSQGTENTEAFF. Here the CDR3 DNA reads TGTGCCAGCAGCCAGGGGACAGAGAACACTGAAGCTTTCTTT.

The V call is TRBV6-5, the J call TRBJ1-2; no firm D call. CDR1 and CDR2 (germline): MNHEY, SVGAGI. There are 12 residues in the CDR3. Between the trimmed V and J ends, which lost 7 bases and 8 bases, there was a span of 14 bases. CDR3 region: CASTVGVWGYTF. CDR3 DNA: TGTGCCAGCACCGTCGGGGTTTGGGGCTACACCTTC.

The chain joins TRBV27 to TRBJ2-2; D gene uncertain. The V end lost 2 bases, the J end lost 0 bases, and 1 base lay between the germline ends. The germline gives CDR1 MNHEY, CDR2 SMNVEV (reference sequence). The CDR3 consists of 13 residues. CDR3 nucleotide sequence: TGTGCCAGCAGTTTAGCGAACACCGGGGAGCTGTTTTTT. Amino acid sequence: CASSLANTGELFF.

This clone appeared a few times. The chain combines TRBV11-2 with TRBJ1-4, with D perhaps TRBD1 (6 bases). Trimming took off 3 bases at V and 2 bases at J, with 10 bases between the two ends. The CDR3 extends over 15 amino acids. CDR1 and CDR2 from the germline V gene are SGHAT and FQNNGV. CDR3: CASSLGGATNEKLFF. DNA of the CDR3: TGTGCCAGCAGCTTGGGGGGGGCTACTAATGAAAAACTGTTTTTT.